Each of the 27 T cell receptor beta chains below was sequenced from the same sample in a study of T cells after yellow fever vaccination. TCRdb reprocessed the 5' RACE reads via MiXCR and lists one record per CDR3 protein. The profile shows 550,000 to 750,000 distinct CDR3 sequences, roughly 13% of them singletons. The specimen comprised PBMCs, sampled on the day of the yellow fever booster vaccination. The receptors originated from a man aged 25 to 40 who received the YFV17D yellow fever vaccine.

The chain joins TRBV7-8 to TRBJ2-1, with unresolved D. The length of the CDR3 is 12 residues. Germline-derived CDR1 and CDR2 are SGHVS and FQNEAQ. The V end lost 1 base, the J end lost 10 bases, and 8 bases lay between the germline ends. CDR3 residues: CASSLGVWEQFF. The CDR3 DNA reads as TGTGCCAGCAGCTTAGGAGTCTGGGAGCAGTTCTTC.

CDR3 DNA: TGTGCCAGCAGTTACAGTGGACTAGCGCTGAATGAGCAGTTCTTC. Amino acids: CASSYSGLALNEQFF. This rearrangement joins TRBV6-2 or TRBV6-3 to TRBJ2-1; 9 nucleotides agree with TRBD2. From germline, CDR1 is MNHEY and CDR2 SVGEGT. V dropped 2 bases and J dropped 7; count of bases not matched to a gene: 6. The CDR3 spans 15 residues.

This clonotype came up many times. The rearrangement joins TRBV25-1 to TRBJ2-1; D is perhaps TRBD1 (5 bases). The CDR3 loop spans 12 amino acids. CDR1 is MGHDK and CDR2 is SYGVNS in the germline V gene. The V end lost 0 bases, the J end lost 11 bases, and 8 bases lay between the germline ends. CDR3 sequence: CASSEYAGKQFF. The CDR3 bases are TGTGCCAGCAGTGAATATGCAGGGAAGCAGTTCTTC.

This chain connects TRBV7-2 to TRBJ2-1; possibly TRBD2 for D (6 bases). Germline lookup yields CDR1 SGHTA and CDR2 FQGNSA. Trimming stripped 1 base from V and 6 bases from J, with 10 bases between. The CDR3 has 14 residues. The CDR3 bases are TGTGCCAGCAGCTTAGTCGGGGGACTCAATGAGCAGTTCTTC. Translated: CASSLVGGLNEQFF.

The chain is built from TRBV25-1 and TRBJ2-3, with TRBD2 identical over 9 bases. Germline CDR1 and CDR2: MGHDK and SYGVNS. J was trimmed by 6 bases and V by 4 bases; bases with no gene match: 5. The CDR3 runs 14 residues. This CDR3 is CASSAGTSWDTQYF. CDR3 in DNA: TGTGCCAGCAGTGCCGGGACTAGCTGGGATACGCAGTATTTT.

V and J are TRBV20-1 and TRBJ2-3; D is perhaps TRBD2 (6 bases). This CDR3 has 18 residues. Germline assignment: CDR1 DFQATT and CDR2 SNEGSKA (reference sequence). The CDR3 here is CCFWVQAGGVYSTDTQYF. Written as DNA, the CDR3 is TGCTGTTTCTGGGTCCAGGCTGGAGGGGTATATAGCACAGATACGCAGTATTTT.

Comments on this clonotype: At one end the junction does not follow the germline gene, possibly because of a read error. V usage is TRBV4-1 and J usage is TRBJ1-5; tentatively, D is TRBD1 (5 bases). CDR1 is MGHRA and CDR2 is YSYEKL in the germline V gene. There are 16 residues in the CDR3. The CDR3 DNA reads TGCACCAGCAGCCAAGATGGGGGAATAGGCAATCAGCCCCAGCATTTT. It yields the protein CTSSQDGGIGNQPQHF.

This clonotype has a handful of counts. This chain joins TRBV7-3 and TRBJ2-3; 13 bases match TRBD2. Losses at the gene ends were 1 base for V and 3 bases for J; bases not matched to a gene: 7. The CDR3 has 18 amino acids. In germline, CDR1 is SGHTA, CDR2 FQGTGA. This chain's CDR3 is CASSLKFTGLAGTDTQYF. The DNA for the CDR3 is TGTGCCAGCAGCTTAAAATTTACGGGACTAGCGGGAACAGATACGCAGTATTTT.

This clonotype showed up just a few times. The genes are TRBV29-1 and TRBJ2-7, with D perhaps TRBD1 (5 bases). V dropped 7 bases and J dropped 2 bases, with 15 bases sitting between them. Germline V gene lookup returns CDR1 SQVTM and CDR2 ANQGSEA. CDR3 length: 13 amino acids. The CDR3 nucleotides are TGCAGCGGCTCCCAGGGCAGCGCCTACGAGCAGTACTTC. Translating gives CSGSQGSAYEQYF.

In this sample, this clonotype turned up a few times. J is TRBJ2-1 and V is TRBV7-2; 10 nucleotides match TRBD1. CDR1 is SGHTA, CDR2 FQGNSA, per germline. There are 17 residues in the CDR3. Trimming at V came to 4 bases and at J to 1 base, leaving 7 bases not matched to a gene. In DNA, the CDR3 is TGTGCCAGCAGCTCCGGTCCGGGACAGGGGTCCTACAATGAGCAGTTCTTC. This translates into CASSSGPGQGSYNEQFF.

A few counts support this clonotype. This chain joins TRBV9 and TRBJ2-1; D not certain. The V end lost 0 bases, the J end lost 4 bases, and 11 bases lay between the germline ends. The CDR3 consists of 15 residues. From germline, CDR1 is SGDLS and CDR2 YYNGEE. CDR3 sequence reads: CASSVELAEYNEQFF. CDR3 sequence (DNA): TGTGCCAGCAGCGTAGAATTGGCGGAGTACAATGAGCAGTTCTTC.

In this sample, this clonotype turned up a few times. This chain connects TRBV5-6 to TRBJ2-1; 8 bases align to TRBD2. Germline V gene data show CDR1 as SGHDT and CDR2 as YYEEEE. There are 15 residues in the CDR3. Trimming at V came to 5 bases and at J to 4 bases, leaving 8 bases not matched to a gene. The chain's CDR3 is CASRMRTSPYNEQFF. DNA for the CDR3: TGTGCCAGCAGAATGAGGACTAGCCCTTACAATGAGCAGTTCTTC.

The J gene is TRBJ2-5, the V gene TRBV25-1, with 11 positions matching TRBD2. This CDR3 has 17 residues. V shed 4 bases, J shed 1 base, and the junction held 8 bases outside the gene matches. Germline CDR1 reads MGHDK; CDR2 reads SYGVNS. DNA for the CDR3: TGTGCCAGCAGTGCCTCTAGCGGGAGGATGTCCCAAGAGACCCAGTACTTC. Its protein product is CASSASSGRMSQETQYF.

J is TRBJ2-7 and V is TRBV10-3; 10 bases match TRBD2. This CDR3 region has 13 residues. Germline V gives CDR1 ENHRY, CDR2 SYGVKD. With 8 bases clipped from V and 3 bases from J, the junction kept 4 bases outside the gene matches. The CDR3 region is CAILAGGDYEQYF. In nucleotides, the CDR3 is TGTGCCATCTTAGCGGGAGGAGACTACGAGCAGTACTTC.

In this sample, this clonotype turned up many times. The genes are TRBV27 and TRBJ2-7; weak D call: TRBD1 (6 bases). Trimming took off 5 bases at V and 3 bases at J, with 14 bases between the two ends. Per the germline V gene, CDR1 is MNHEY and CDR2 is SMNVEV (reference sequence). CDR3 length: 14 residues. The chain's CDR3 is CASSPPGHIYEQYF. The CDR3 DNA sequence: TGTGCCAGCAGTCCACCGGGACATATCTACGAGCAGTACTTC.

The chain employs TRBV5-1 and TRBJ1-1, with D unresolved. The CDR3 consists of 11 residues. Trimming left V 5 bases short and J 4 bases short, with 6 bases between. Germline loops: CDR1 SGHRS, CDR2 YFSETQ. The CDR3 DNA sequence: TGCGCCAGCAGGGCAGGCACTGAAGCTTTCTTT. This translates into CASRAGTEAFF.

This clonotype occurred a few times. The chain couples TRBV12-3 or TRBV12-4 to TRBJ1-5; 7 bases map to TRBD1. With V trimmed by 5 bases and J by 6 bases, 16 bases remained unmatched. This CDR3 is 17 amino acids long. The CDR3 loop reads CASSGPGTAAGGQPQHF. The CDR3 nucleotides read TGTGCCAGCAGTGGTCCCGGGACAGCGGCCGGGGGTCAGCCCCAGCATTTT.

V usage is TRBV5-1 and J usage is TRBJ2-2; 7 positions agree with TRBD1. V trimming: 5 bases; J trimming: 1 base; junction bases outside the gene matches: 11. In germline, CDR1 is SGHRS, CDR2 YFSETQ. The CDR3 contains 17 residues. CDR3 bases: TGCGCCAGCAGGGATGGACAGGAACTATGGAACACCGGGGAGCTGTTTTTT. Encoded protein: CASRDGQELWNTGELFF.

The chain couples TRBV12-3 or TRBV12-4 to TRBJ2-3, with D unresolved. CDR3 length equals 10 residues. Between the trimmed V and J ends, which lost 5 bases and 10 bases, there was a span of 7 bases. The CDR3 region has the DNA TGTGCCAGCAGTACCGTGGCGCAGTATTTT. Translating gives CASSTVAQYF.

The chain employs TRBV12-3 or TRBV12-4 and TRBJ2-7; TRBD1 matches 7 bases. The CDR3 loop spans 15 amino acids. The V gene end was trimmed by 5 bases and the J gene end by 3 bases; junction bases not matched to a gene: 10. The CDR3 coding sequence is TGTGCCAGCAGTGCCCGGACAGGAAACCACTACGAGCAGTACTTC. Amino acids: CASSARTGNHYEQYF.

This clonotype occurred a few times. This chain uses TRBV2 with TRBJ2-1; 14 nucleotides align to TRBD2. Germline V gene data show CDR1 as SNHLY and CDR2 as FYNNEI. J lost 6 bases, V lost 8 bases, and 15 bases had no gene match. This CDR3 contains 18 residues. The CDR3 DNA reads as TGTGCCAGCTGTTTGGGACTAGCGGGAGACGAAACCCTCAATGAGCAGTTCTTC. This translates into CASCLGLAGDETLNEQFF.

The CDR3 coding sequence is TGCGCCAGCAGGCCGGTGAGGGGGATATCCTACGAGCAGTACTTC. Protein: CASRPVRGISYEQYF. The V call is TRBV5-1, the J call TRBJ2-7; maybe TRBD1 (6 bases). V was clipped by 5 bases and J by 1 base, with 16 bases between them. From germline, CDR1 is SGHRS and CDR2 YFSETQ. The CDR3 has 15 residues.

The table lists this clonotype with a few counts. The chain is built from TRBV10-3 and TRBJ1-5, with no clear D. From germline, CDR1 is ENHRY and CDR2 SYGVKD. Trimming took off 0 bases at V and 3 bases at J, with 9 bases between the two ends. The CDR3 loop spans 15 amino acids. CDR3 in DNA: TGTGCCATCAGTGAGTCTACAGCCATCAATCAGCCCCAGCATTTT. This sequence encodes CAISESTAINQPQHF.

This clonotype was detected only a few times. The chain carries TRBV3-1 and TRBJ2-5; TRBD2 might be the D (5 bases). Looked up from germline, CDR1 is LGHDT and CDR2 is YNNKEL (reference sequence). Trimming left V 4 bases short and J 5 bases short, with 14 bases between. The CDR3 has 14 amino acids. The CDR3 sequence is CASSRGGGSETQYF. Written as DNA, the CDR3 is TGTGCCAGCAGCCGCGGAGGTGGGAGTGAGACCCAGTACTTC.

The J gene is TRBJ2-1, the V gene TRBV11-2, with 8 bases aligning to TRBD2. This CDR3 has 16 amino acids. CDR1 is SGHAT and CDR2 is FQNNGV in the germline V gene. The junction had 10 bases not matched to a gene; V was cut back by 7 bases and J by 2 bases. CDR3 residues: CASIQAGEEPYNEQFF. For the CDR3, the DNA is TGTGCCAGCATCCAAGCGGGAGAAGAACCCTACAATGAGCAGTTCTTC.

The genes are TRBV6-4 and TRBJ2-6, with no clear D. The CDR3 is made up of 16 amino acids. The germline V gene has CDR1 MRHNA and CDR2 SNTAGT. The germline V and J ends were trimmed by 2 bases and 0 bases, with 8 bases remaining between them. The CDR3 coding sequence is TGTGCCAGCAGTGACGAAGGGTCCTCTGGGGCCAACGTCCTGACTTTC. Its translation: CASSDEGSSGANVLTF.

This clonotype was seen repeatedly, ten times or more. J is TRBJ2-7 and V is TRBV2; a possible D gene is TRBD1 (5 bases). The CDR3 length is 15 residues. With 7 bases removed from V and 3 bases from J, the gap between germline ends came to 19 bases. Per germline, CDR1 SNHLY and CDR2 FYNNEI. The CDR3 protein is CASKAQGSLNYEQYF. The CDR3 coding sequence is TGTGCCAGCAAGGCGCAGGGATCACTCAACTACGAGCAGTACTTC.